These T cell receptor beta chains were read from a single sample in a study of T cell clones after liver transplantation. The method was immunoSEQ multiplex PCR; TCRdb's version includes in-frame clones alone and lacks a portion of them. The sample has 20,000 to 25,000 clones, approximately 95% seen once. The source was CD8+ T cells from blood, collected nearly 26 months after liver transplant. The receptors come from a human patient who received a liver transplant. Some T cells may have originated in the graft donor. Each CDR3 is given with its conserved first and last residue. Fields, in order: J gene, clone size, V gene, D gene, CDR3 protein, CDR3 DNA. The D gene is left open where the match is weak. Not every row has a clone size; where given, it reads once, few, many or a size class.

>TRBJ2-7|once|TRBV5-5|TRBD1
CASSTYRGTGYEQYF
TGTGCCAGCAGCACCTACAGGGGAACGGGGTACGAGCAGTACTTC
>TRBJ2-7|NA|TRBV4-1|NA
CASSQDLTKGSYEQYF
TGCGCCAGCAGCCAAGATTTAACAAAGGGGTCCTACGAGCAGTACTTC
>TRBJ2-6|NA|TRBV5-1|NA
CASSLAHSGANVLTF
TGCGCCAGCAGCTTGGCCCACTCTGGGGCCAACGTCCTGACTTTC
>TRBJ2-1|NA|TRBV27|NA
CASSPTNYNEQFF
TGTGCCAGCAGCCCGACCAATTACAATGAGCAGTTCTTC
>TRBJ2-1|NA|TRBV4-2|NA
CASSIRGRNEQFF
TGTGCCAGCAGCATCCGCGGTCGCAATGAGCAGTTCTTC
>TRBJ2-7|NA|TRBV11-2|TRBD1
CASTWTGSYEQYF
TGTGCCAGCACCTGGACAGGCTCCTACGAGCAGTACTTC
>TRBJ2-2|NA|TRBV18|TRBD1
CASSSISTGDAGELFF
TGTGCCAGCTCATCCATTTCGACAGGGGACGCCGGGGAGCTGTTTTTT
>TRBJ1-2|NA|TRBV5-6|TRBD1
CASSPGQDNYGYTF
TGTGCCAGCAGCCCGGGACAGGACAACTATGGCTACACCTTC
>TRBJ2-2|once|TRBV10-3|NA
CAISKGSTGELFF
TGTGCCATCAGCAAAGGTAGCACCGGGGAGCTGTTTTTT
>TRBJ2-5|NA|TRBV2|NA
CASSGVNSQETQYF
TGTGCCAGCAGTGGAGTGAACTCTCAAGAGACCCAGTACTTC
>TRBJ2-6|once|TRBV9|NA
CASSERGHPQVLTF
TGTGCCAGCAGTGAGCGAGGCCACCCTCAGGTCCTGACTTTC
>TRBJ2-2|NA|TRBV27|NA
CASSFLSPGELFF
TGTGCCAGCAGTTTTCTCTCTCCCGGGGAGCTGTTTTTT
>TRBJ2-5|NA|TRBV7-2|TRBD1
CASSAGTGGPEYF
TGTGCCAGCAGCGCCGGGACAGGGGGTCCGGAGTACTTC
>TRBJ1-1|NA|TRBV29-1|NA
CSVVAVLGTEAFF
TGCAGCGTTGTAGCGGTGCTGGGGACTGAAGCTTTCTTT
>TRBJ2-2|once|TRBV5-4|TRBD2
CASSLTSGDTGELFF
TGTGCCAGCAGCTTGACTAGCGGGGACACCGGGGAGCTGTTTTTT
>TRBJ2-7|NA|TRBV2|NA
CASRGAVYEQYF
TGTGCCAGCCGGGGGGCCGTCTACGAGCAGTACTTC
>TRBJ1-1|NA|TRBV6-5|NA
CASSYRNTEAFF
TGTGCCAGCAGTTACAGGAACACTGAAGCTTTCTTT
>TRBJ2-7|NA|TRBV15|NA
CATSRLPGGGPNYEQYF
TGTGCCACCAGCAGACTCCCCGGCGGAGGTCCTAACTACGAGCAGTACTTC